The entry that follows covers one T cell receptor beta chain sequence. Its binding antigen is unknown. Base qualities are not recorded, but no much larger clone differs from it by a single base. Inclusive of the bounding cysteine and phenylalanine, the CDR3 is 16 residues long. The sequence is cut down to CDR3 DNA, 48 bases in frame from base 1. Trimming takes 0 bases from V and 8 bases from J, and the germline ends sit 19 bases apart. Taken from the germline V gene, the CDR1 and CDR2 loops are SGHTA and FQGTGA. A MiSeq instrument was used for deep resolution sequencing, which targeted depths ranging from 1 in 1 million up to 1 in 200,000 T cells, with coverage averaging 10x for each clonotype. The immunoSEQ hsTCRB Kit was used to generate the TCR beta libraries. Turning to the authors' computational methods: The data were analyzed with ImmunoSEQ Analyzer and ImmunoSEQ Data Assistant, and V, D and J gene assignments followed IMGT definitions. Clonality was computed as one minus normalized Shannon entropy of productive rearrangement frequencies, ranging from 0 to 1. Only overrepresented clonotypes making up at least 0.05% of each patient's repertoire were included in the public clonotype analysis. Repertoires from about a dozen age-matched healthy donors in immuneACCESS were used as clonality controls. TCRdb limited this immuneACCESS table to in-frame rearrangements with V and J called. A share of clones is missing; checked studies link under half to unresolved V genes, and the rest is unexplained. Clonal size and the V and J genes are those of that table, whereas D and trimming came from the DNA. Across this sample there are 8,500 to 13,000 clones, with about four fifths seen only once. The biggest ten clones account for 15% to 20% of the sample.

This sample is drawn from a study of cytotoxic CD8 clonotypes in ibrutinib-treated CLL (dated by TCRdb to the early 2020s). Background on the whole study: The cohort included around 15 treatment-naive and approximately twelve relapsed/refractory patients; 17 to 18 were IGHV unmutated. Partial responses were observed in some 24 patients and complete responses in 2; after a median follow-up of 68 months, remission was maintained in approximately 14 patients and progression was observed in approximately twelve. Samples at response were collected after a median of about 12 months of treatment, with a range of about 6 to 40 months. On average, each sample had 255,043 productive templates and roughly 95,000 productive rearrangements. Longitudinal samples were obtainable from about 30% of the 86 participants in the trial. Cryopreserved peripheral blood mononuclear cells were collected at three points: before therapy, at response, and at either sustained remission or disease progression. Every sample from remission and from progressive disease was obtained while the patients were still on ibrutinib.

What the work shows at the level of the full study, not this receptor alone: Sampling times were not matched between patients in sustained remission and patients whose disease was progressing, and lymph node repertoires were not examined. Baseline clonality exceeded that of age-matched healthy donors and correlated strongly with circulating CD8+ T-cell counts. Clonality increased at ibrutinib response, stayed stable in sustained remission, and fell back toward baseline at progression. Public clonotypes were rare and either shrank or stayed stable during treatment, and the rise in clonality at ibrutinib response reflected expansion of private clonotypes.

The time point label of this sample denotes: progressive disease on ibrutinib. For TCR beta library preparation, roughly 2.1 micrograms of genomic DNA was extracted from cryopreserved PBMCs. Longitudinal blood samples from CLL patients on ibrutinib monotherapy were analyzed using high-throughput TCR beta sequencing. The patients were enrolled in a single-center, open-label phase 2 trial of ibrutinib monotherapy. The chain is made from TRBV7-3 and TRBJ1-1; a weak D assignment points to TRBD1 (6 bases agree). The specimen comprised PBMCs, sampled at disease progression, from a patient treated with ibrutinib. The TCR comes from a human donor with chronic lymphocytic leukemia. The CDR3 is CASSLTPPNTGSEAFF. The bases are TGTGCCAGCAGCTTAACCCCCCCGAACACAGGGAGCGAAGCTTTCTTT.